A single sample gave rise to the 21 T cell receptor beta chains below, sequenced in a study of beta chain features in type 1 diabetes. Study-level points and caveats: Shorter TCRB CDR3s, moderately but significantly so, were found in Type 1 diabetes patients in all four CD4+ subsets.

The antigens of these receptors remain unknown. TCRB transcripts that were expressed got sequenced, as all of the isolated RNA had been reverse transcribed. Method: immunoSEQ multiplex PCR; TCRdb's copy keeps in-frame clones and lacks some. The sample contains a few hundred thousand clones, more than 11% of which appear only once. The material sequenced was naive CD4+ T cells from blood. The receptors here all came from a man aged 30 to 39 with type 1 diabetes.

This chain joins TRBV10-2 and TRBJ2-7, with TRBD1 matching 10 bases. V dropped 9 bases and J dropped 1; count of bases not matched to a gene: 6. The CDR3 runs 14 residues. Germline values: CDR1 WSHSY, CDR2 SAAADI. The CDR3 DNA reads as TGCGCCAGTTCCAAGGGACAGGGGTCCTACGAGCAGTACTTC. This sequence encodes CASSKGQGSYEQYF.

The CDR3 loop is CASSPWTRSSYEQYF. In DNA, the CDR3 is TGTGCCAGCAGTCCTTGGACACGAAGCTCCTACGAGCAGTACTTC. The V call is TRBV6-5, the J call TRBJ2-7; maybe TRBD1 (5 bases). Germline CDR1 MNHEY, CDR2 SVGAGI. The CDR3 is 15 amino acids. Trimming took 5 bases from V and 0 from J, leaving 14 bases between them.

This clone was counted only a few times. This chain connects TRBV30 to TRBJ1-2; weak D call: TRBD1 (5 bases). This CDR3 contains 14 residues. V lost 1 base to trimming and J lost 7 bases, with 16 bases between them. Germline lookup yields CDR1 GTSNPN and CDR2 SVGIG (reference sequence). The CDR3 DNA follows: TGTGCCTGGAGTGGGGGCGAAACTCAGGGTGGCTACACCTTC. It is translated as CAWSGGETQGGYTF.

The genes are TRBV30 and TRBJ2-1; 10 bases agree with TRBD2. The CDR3 length is 15 residues. The germline gives CDR1 GTSNPN, CDR2 SVGIG (reference sequence). With V trimmed by 2 bases and J by 2 bases, 3 bases remained unmatched. The chain's CDR3 is CAWSTGLAAYNEQFF. CDR3 coding DNA: TGTGCCTGGAGTACCGGACTAGCGGCCTACAATGAGCAGTTCTTC.

CDR3 protein: CASSGAVGANQPQHF. The DNA of the CDR3 is TGTGCCAGCAGCGGCGCGGTTGGTGCGAATCAGCCCCAGCATTTT. The gene calls are TRBV7-2 and TRBJ1-5; D call uncertain. The CDR3 runs 15 residues. Germline CDR1 SGHTA, CDR2 FQGNSA. Trimming shortened V by 5 bases and J by 4 bases, and 15 bases separated the two germline ends.

This clone was detected a few times. The rearrangement links TRBV7-9 to TRBJ1-6, with D perhaps matching TRBD1 (6 bases). This CDR3 region has 15 residues. The germline V gene encodes CDR1 SEHNR and CDR2 FQNEAQ (reference sequence). Trimming removed 5 bases at V and 6 bases at J, with 14 bases between. CDR3 bases: TGTGCCAGCAGCCTACTACAGGGAACTAATTCACCCCTCCACTTT. Translation gives CASSLLQGTNSPLHF.

The rearrangement links TRBV4-1 to TRBJ2-1; 8 bases are shared with TRBD2. This CDR3 contains 16 residues. Trimming took 0 bases from V and 9 from J; bases not matched to a gene: 10. Germline V gives CDR1 MGHRA, CDR2 YSYEKL. For the CDR3, the DNA is TGCGCCAGCAGCCAAGATGGGAGCGGGAGATCGAGTGAGCAGTTCTTC. Translated, it gives CASSQDGSGRSSEQFF.

The chain employs TRBV7-2 and TRBJ2-1; the D is unclear. Germline V lookup: CDR1 SGHTA, CDR2 FQGNSA. This CDR3 is 13 amino acids long. V was shortened by 2 bases and J by 10 bases, with 12 bases between the two germline ends. CDR3 sequence (DNA): TGTGCCAGCAGCTTATACTCGGGTCAGGAGCAGTTCTTC. Its translation is CASSLYSGQEQFF.

The chain combines TRBV4-1 with TRBJ2-7, with 7 bases matching TRBD1. CDR1 and CDR2 (germline): MGHRA, YSYEKL. There are 14 residues in the CDR3. V lost 0 bases to trimming and J lost 7 bases; unmatched junction nucleotides: 6. CDR3 residues: CASSQEGGPLEQYF. Written as DNA, the CDR3 is TGCGCCAGCAGCCAAGAAGGGGGCCCCCTTGAGCAGTACTTC.

The chain is built from TRBV6-5 and TRBJ2-4, with D perhaps matching TRBD1 (5 bases). There are 12 residues in the CDR3. Trimming pared 7 bases from V and 9 bases from J, leaving 13 bases between. Germline V gene lookup returns CDR1 MNHEY and CDR2 SVGAGI. This CDR3 reads CASNRDSAIQYF. The CDR3 DNA sequence: TGTGCCAGCAATAGAGACAGTGCCATTCAGTACTTC.

The chain employs TRBV2 and TRBJ1-5; D is possibly TRBD1 (5 bases). The CDR3 extends over 16 amino acids. The V gene's germline CDR1 is SNHLY and CDR2 FYNNEI. Trimming shortened V by 8 bases and J by 0 bases, and 17 bases separated the two germline ends. The CDR3 loop reads CASRIKGGTSNQPQHF. CDR3 sequence (DNA): TGTGCCAGCCGCATTAAGGGAGGGACTAGCAATCAGCCCCAGCATTTT.

The V gene is TRBV2, the J gene TRBJ1-1; D may be TRBD1 (6 bases). The CDR3 is 12 amino acids. Germline V gene lookup returns CDR1 SNHLY and CDR2 FYNNEI. Trimming took off 6 bases at V and 4 bases at J, with 9 bases between the two ends. The CDR3 sequence: CASRQGSTEAFF. The CDR3 nucleotides are TGTGCCAGCAGACAGGGTTCCACTGAAGCTTTCTTT.

This clone has more than one count but fewer than ten. This chain links TRBV2 with TRBJ2-5; 7 bases are shared with TRBD1. V lost 7 bases, J lost 3 bases, and 5 bases stayed unmatched. Germline assignment: CDR1 SNHLY and CDR2 FYNNEI. The CDR3 runs to 13 residues. CDR3 in amino acids: CASTSDREETQYF. The CDR3 bases are TGTGCCAGCACCTCCGACAGGGAAGAGACCCAGTACTTC.

This clone was detected a few times. DNA of the CDR3: TGTGCCAGCAGCCCCGACCCAGGGGGTGGCTACACCTTC. Amino acid sequence: CASSPDPGGGYTF. This chain links TRBV5-5 with TRBJ1-2; TRBD1 matches at 7 bases. Trimming at V came to 4 bases and at J to 7 bases, leaving 7 bases not matched to a gene. The CDR3 runs to 13 residues. Germline CDR1 is SGHKS and CDR2 is YYEKEE (reference sequence).

V usage is TRBV27 and J usage is TRBJ1-1, with D maybe TRBD1 (5 bases). The germline gives CDR1 MNHEY, CDR2 SMNVEV (reference sequence). The germline V and J ends were trimmed by 3 bases and 4 bases, with 9 bases remaining between them. There are 13 residues in the CDR3. CDR3 loop: CASSFRAGTEAFF. The CDR3 DNA reads as TGTGCCAGCAGTTTCAGGGCTGGCACTGAAGCTTTCTTT.

This clone has just a few counts. This chain joins TRBV5-1 and TRBJ1-2; D not resolved. V was clipped by 0 bases and J by 2 bases, with 8 bases between them. The CDR3 length is 14 residues. Germline-derived CDR1 and CDR2 are SGHRS and YFSETQ. In DNA form, the CDR3 reads TGCGCCAGCAGCTTGGAACCGGTGAACTATGGCTACACCTTC. It codes for CASSLEPVNYGYTF.

The sample holds a few counts of this clone. The rearrangement links TRBV2 to TRBJ2-7; a possible D gene is TRBD1 (5 bases). The V end was cut by 7 bases, the J end by 0 bases, with 13 bases between. Germline loops: CDR1 SNHLY, CDR2 FYNNEI. The CDR3 loop spans 14 amino acids. CDR3: CASNKGLLSYEQYF. CDR3 DNA: TGTGCCAGCAATAAGGGGCTCCTCTCCTACGAGCAGTACTTC.

This clone was counted between two and nine times. V is TRBV30 and J is TRBJ2-5, with D tentatively TRBD2 (7 bases). CDR1 is GTSNPN, CDR2 SVGIG, per germline (reference sequence). The CDR3 runs to 16 residues. V lost 0 bases, J lost 5 bases, and 19 bases lay in between. The CDR3 loop reads CAWSVGGGGLAETQYF. CDR3 nucleotide sequence: TGTGCCTGGAGTGTAGGAGGGGGGGGTCTAGCGGAGACCCAGTACTTC.

Only a few counts were recorded for this clone. The chain uses TRBV6-5 and TRBJ1-1; no firm D call. This CDR3 spans 15 amino acids. Trimming took 2 bases from V and 6 from J, leaving 16 bases between them. Germline CDR1 reads MNHEY; CDR2 reads SVGAGI. CDR3 DNA sequence: TGTGCCAGCAGTTACGAAGCCGGGGAGGTCGCTGAAGCTTTCTTT. The encoded protein is CASSYEAGEVAEAFF.

The J gene is TRBJ2-7, the V gene TRBV5-1, with TRBD2 as a possible D gene (5 bases). V lost 4 bases and J lost 3, with 17 bases in between. The length of the CDR3 is 15 residues. The germline CDR1 and CDR2 sequences are SGHRS and YFSETQ. As DNA, the CDR3 is TGCGCCAGCAGCCCCGGTGTGTCGGGGTACTACGAGCAGTACTTC. This encodes CASSPGVSGYYEQYF.

The J gene is TRBJ2-1, the V gene TRBV9; 8 bases match TRBD1. With V trimmed by 2 bases and J by 2 bases, 3 bases remained unmatched. Looked up from germline, CDR1 is SGDLS and CDR2 is YYNGEE. This CDR3 comprises 15 residues. CDR3 in DNA: TGTGCCAGCAGCGTGGGACAGGCCGCCTACAATGAGCAGTTCTTC. It translates to CASSVGQAAYNEQFF.